One and the same sample provided the 22 T cell receptor beta chains below, sequenced in a study of neurological immune-mediated disorders (dated by TCRdb to between 2018 and 2021). The library was generated by 5' RACE. The sequencing machine was an Illumina HiSeq 2500. TCRdb trimmed public reads at Q25 via fastp, called clones via MiXCR and kept in-frame beta chains. Each record represents a unique CDR3 protein, reported with the most common genes and DNA among its rows. This sample comprises tens of thousands of distinct CDR3 sequences, 24% of them detected only once. Of the sample, roughly 4.5% falls within the top ten clones. The intended sense of this specimen's time point label: technical triplicate 2. Sequencing input: PBMCs. These receptor sequences come from a man in his sixties with HTLV-1-associated myelopathy (HAM/TSP).

The chain carries TRBV5-1 and TRBJ2-1; 11 nucleotides line up with TRBD2. The junction had 6 bases not matched to a gene; V was cut back by 0 bases and J by 4 bases. This CDR3 is 17 amino acids long. From germline, CDR1 is SGHRS and CDR2 YFSETQ. This CDR3 reads CASSLVQLAGVYNEQFF. The CDR3 DNA reads TGCGCCAGCAGCTTGGTCCAACTAGCGGGAGTGTACAATGAGCAGTTCTTC.

This rearrangement joins TRBV14 to TRBJ2-5; a possible D gene is TRBD1 (6 bases). The length of the CDR3 is 12 residues. Germline loops: CDR1 SGHDN, CDR2 FVKESK. The V end was cut by 4 bases, the J end by 9 bases, with 12 bases between. DNA of the CDR3: TGTGCCAGCAGCCCTACCAGGGGACCCCAGTACTTC. Its translation is CASSPTRGPQYF.

This clonotype was detected many times. DNA of the CDR3: TGTGCCAGCAGCCCTTATCAGCACAATGAGCAGTTCTTC. It encodes CASSPYQHNEQFF. The chain uses TRBV7-8 and TRBJ2-1; D gene uncertain. V lost 5 bases, J lost 5 bases, and 10 bases lay in between. This CDR3 region has 13 residues. CDR1 is SGHVS, CDR2 FQNEAQ, per germline. Together with reference TRBV7-8 and TRBJ2-1, the CDR3 gives the full variable domain: GAGVSQSPRYKVAKRGQDVALRCDPISGHVSLFWYQQALGQGPEFLTYFQNEAQLDKSGLPSDRFFAERPEGSVSTLKIQRTQQEDSAVYLCASSPYQHNEQFFGPGTRLTVL.

This clonotype has a count of ten or more. The rearrangement links TRBV5-8 to TRBJ1-1; D call uncertain. Trimming pared 0 bases from V and 10 bases from J, leaving 10 bases between. The germline gives CDR1 SGHTS, CDR2 YDEGEE. The CDR3 sequence is 12 residues long. The CDR3 nucleotides read TGTGCCAGCAGCTTGGAGACGTGGTCAGCTTTCTTT. Its protein is CASSLETWSAFF.

The table lists this clonotype with many counts. The chain joins TRBV3-1 to TRBJ1-1; D uncertain. Per the germline V gene, CDR1 is LGHDT and CDR2 is YNNKEL (reference sequence). CDR3 length equals 13 residues. The V gene lost 0 bases and the J gene lost 7 bases, with 9 bases spanning the gap. As DNA, the CDR3 is TGTGCCAGCAGCCAAGATTTTGGAAATGAAGCTTTCTTT. It is translated as CASSQDFGNEAFF.

In this sample, this clonotype turned up many times. The rearrangement uses TRBV15 and TRBJ2-7, with a weak D call TRBD2 (5 bases). V was pared by 1 base and J by 2 bases, with 9 bases between. Germline V CDR1 and CDR2: LNHNV, YYDKDF (reference sequence). The CDR3 has 14 residues. CDR3 sequence: CATSRGTVTYEQYF. DNA for the CDR3: TGTGCCACCAGCAGAGGGACTGTTACCTACGAGCAGTACTTC.

Ten or more counts support this clonotype. The DNA of the CDR3 is TGCGCCAGCAGCTTGGGACTTCTAAACGAGCAGTACTTC. Amino acid sequence: CASSLGLLNEQYF. This chain connects TRBV5-1 to TRBJ2-7; unclear D gene. V lost 0 bases and J lost 5, with 9 bases in between. This CDR3 is 13 amino acids long. Per the germline V gene, CDR1 is SGHRS and CDR2 is YFSETQ.

Only one count was recorded for this clonotype. This chain uses TRBV4-2 with TRBJ2-7; D is perhaps TRBD2 (6 bases). The CDR3 contains 15 residues. The germline CDR1 and CDR2 sequences are LGHNA and YNFKEQ. Trimming removed 0 bases from V and 4 bases from J, with 13 bases in between. DNA for the CDR3: TGTGCCAGCAGCCAAGAGACGACTAGAGTATACGAGCAGTACTTC. Translating it yields CASSQETTRVYEQYF.

The chain recombines TRBV6-5 with TRBJ2-7; 9 bases are shared with TRBD1. CDR1 is MNHEY and CDR2 is SVGAGI in the germline V gene. The trim removed 0 bases at V and 3 bases at J, leaving 3 bases unmatched. The CDR3 loop spans 15 amino acids. CDR3 nucleotide sequence: TGTGCCAGCAGTTACTCCGGGACAGGGCGCTACGAGCAGTACTTC. Amino acids: CASSYSGTGRYEQYF.

This clonotype has ten or more counts. The rearrangement uses TRBV7-9 and TRBJ2-7; D is uncertain. Trimming took 1 base from V and 8 from J, leaving 12 bases between them. The CDR3 is made up of 13 amino acids. Germline loops: CDR1 SEHNR, CDR2 FQNEAQ (reference sequence). In DNA form, the CDR3 reads TGTGCCAGCAGCTTAGGAACCGAGGTCAAGCAGTACTTC. It encodes CASSLGTEVKQYF.

This clonotype has at least ten counts. The chain links TRBV20-1 to TRBJ2-1, with D possibly matching TRBD2 (6 bases). Deletions cut 5 bases from V and 3 bases from J, with 14 bases between. CDR1 is DFQATT and CDR2 is SNEGSKA in the germline V gene (reference sequence). The CDR3 contains 14 residues. CDR3 loop: CSAAGYRHYNEQFF. The CDR3 coding sequence is TGCAGTGCTGCGGGGTATAGGCACTACAATGAGCAGTTCTTC.

This clonotype has just one count. V gene TRBV10-1 combines with J gene TRBJ2-1, with TRBD1 identical over 7 bases. The CDR3 contains 16 residues. Trimming took 3 bases from V and 6 from J; bases not matched to a gene: 11. Germline V gene data show CDR1 as WNHNN and CDR2 as SYGVQD (reference sequence). CDR3 loop: CASSDLEGASLNEQFF. Here the CDR3 DNA reads TGCGCCAGCAGTGATCTCGAGGGGGCGAGCCTCAATGAGCAGTTCTTC.

The chain employs TRBV7-2 and TRBJ2-2, with a possible D match to TRBD1 (5 bases). This CDR3 has 16 residues. V was pared by 0 bases and J by 7 bases, with 15 bases between. Germline-derived CDR1 and CDR2 are SGHTA and FQGNSA. The CDR3 loop is CASSLAPTGSRGELFF. CDR3 DNA sequence: TGTGCCAGCAGCTTAGCTCCCACAGGATCACGCGGGGAGCTGTTTTTT.

This clonotype has ten or more counts. The chain carries TRBV7-9 and TRBJ1-6; no clear D. V dropped 6 bases and J dropped 9 bases, with 9 bases sitting between them. The length of the CDR3 is 12 residues. Germline V lookup: CDR1 SEHNR, CDR2 FQNEAQ (reference sequence). The CDR3 region has the DNA TGTGCCAGCAGTCCCGACGGTTCACCCCTCCACTTT. It translates to CASSPDGSPLHF.

This clonotype was picked up many times. This chain connects TRBV5-1 to TRBJ2-3; the match to TRBD1 covers 9 bases. The germline V gene encodes CDR1 SGHRS and CDR2 YFSETQ. V gave up 4 bases and J gave up 3 bases; unmatched junction bases: 9. The CDR3 totals 16 residues. CDR3 bases: TGCGCCAGCAGCGTTACTCCGGGACAGGGTACAGATACGCAGTATTTT. Its protein is CASSVTPGQGTDTQYF.

This clonotype appeared many times. CDR3 in DNA: TGTGCCACCCAAAGACAGGGGGGAGGCTACAATGAGCAGTTCTTC. It specifies CATQRQGGGYNEQFF. The chain combines TRBV6-2 or TRBV6-3 with TRBJ2-1; 9 nucleotides line up with TRBD1. The CDR3 sequence is 15 residues long. V gave up 10 bases and J gave up 3 bases; unmatched junction bases: 10. Per germline, CDR1 MNHEY and CDR2 SVGEGT.

This clonotype was detected ten times or more. CDR3 in DNA: TGCGCCAGCAGCCCCCAAGGGTTAACTGAAGCTTTCTTT. Protein product: CASSPQGLTEAFF. The chain is built from TRBV5-1 and TRBJ1-1, with no clear D. Germline values: CDR1 SGHRS, CDR2 YFSETQ. The CDR3 extends over 13 amino acids. Trimming removed 4 bases at V and 5 bases at J, with 12 bases between.

This clonotype has ten or more counts. The chain uses TRBV5-1 and TRBJ2-2; 8 positions agree with TRBD2. In germline, CDR1 is SGHRS, CDR2 YFSETQ. CDR3 size: 15 residues. Unmatched junction bases numbered 2, after V lost 3 bases and J lost 1 base. CDR3 DNA: TGCGCCAGCAGCTCCAGCGGGAGGAACACCGGGGAGCTGTTTTTT. This encodes CASSSSGRNTGELFF.

This clonotype was detected many times. V usage is TRBV20-1 and J usage is TRBJ1-2; 9 bases map to TRBD1. This CDR3 has 14 residues. Germline assignment: CDR1 DFQATT and CDR2 SNEGSKA (reference sequence). The ends lost 0 bases at V and 4 bases at J; junction bases unmatched: 3. CDR3 in amino acids: CSARDGDRVYGYTF. CDR3 bases: TGCAGTGCTAGAGATGGGGACAGGGTCTATGGCTACACCTTC.

The sample holds many counts of this clonotype. This chain connects TRBV28 to TRBJ1-5, with a tentative D call TRBD1 (5 bases). Trimming took off 6 bases at V and 2 bases at J, with 11 bases between the two ends. This CDR3 is 14 amino acids long. The germline gives CDR1 MDHEN, CDR2 SYDVKM. In DNA, the CDR3 is TGTGCCAGCAGCCCTGGGGGGGGCAATCAGCCCCAGCATTTT. This translates into CASSPGGGNQPQHF.

This clonotype was detected many times. The J gene is TRBJ1-6, the V gene TRBV7-9, with D unresolved. CDR1 is SEHNR and CDR2 is FQNEAQ in the germline V gene (reference sequence). Trimming shortened V by 1 base and J by 6 bases, and 7 bases separated the two germline ends. The CDR3 runs to 14 residues. In DNA, the CDR3 is TGTGCCAGCAGCTTAGGCGAAACTAATTCACCCCTCCACTTT. Encoded protein: CASSLGETNSPLHF.

Ten or more counts support this clonotype. The CDR3 coding sequence is TGTGCCAGCAGCTTAGAGGGCGGCACTGAAGCTTTCTTT. Its protein product is CASSLEGGTEAFF. The chain has TRBV7-9 and TRBJ1-1; D remains ambiguous. The CDR3 sequence is 13 residues long. V lost 1 base and J lost 4, with 7 bases in between. Looked up from germline, CDR1 is SEHNR and CDR2 is FQNEAQ (reference sequence).